This T cell receptor beta chain came from a study of blood T cells in healthy people across ages. Whole-study findings and limits: Long-lived and aged donors differed, with more naive CD4+ cells and higher diversity in the long-lived.

A word on this clonotype: The target antigen is unknown. At one end the junction does not follow the germline gene, possibly because of a read error.

The sample providers were healthy Caucasian people from Russia, aged roughly 6 to 90. Peripheral blood from each donor was collected in a volume of approximately 10 milliliters. Germline loops: CDR1 SQVTM, CDR2 ANQGSEA. The CDR3 covers 12 residues. A sample-barcoded 5' primer and a J-beta primer mix were used in a second PCR of roughly 7 to 12 cycles. Per sample, CDR3-containing paired-end reads numbered at least 2.5 million. One entry per CDR3 protein, called by TCRdb with MiXCR from the 5' RACE reads. The repertoire has 350,000 to 450,000 distinct CDR3 sequences, approximately 51% of them found once; the top ten carry 45% to 65%.

The sequenced sample was blood. This sequence joins TRBV29-1 and TRBJ2-1; D not resolved. This sequence was found in a man in his fifties or sixties in good health. CDR3 in DNA: TGCAGCTCCACTCGCGGCTACGATGAGCAGTTCTTC. Translating it yields CSSTRGYDEQFF.